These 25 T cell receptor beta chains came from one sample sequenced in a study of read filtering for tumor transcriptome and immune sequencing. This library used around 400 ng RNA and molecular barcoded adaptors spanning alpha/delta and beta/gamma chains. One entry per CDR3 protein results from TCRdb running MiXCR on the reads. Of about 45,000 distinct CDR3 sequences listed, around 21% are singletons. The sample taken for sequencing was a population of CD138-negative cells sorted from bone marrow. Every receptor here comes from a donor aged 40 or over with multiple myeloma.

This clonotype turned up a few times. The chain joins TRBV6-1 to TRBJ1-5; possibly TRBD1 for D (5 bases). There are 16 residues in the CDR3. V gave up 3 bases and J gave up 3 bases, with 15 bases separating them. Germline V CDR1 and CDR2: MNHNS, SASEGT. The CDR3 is CASSDIAGRVNQPQHF. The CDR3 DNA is TGTGCCAGCAGTGATATAGCAGGGAGAGTCAATCAGCCCCAGCATTTT.

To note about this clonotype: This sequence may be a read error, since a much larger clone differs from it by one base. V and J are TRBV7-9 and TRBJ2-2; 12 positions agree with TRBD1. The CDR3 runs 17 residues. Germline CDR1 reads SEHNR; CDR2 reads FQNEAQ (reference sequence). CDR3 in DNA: TGTACCAGCAGCAACCGGGACAGGGGGCGCGGAACCGGGGAGCTGTTTTTT. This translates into CTSSNRDRGRGTGELFF.

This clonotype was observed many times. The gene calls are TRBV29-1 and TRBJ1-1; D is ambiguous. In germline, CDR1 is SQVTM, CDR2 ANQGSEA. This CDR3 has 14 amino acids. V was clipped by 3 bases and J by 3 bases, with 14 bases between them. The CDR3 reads CSVDAVGADTEAFF. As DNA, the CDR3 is TGCAGCGTTGACGCGGTGGGCGCGGACACTGAAGCTTTCTTT.

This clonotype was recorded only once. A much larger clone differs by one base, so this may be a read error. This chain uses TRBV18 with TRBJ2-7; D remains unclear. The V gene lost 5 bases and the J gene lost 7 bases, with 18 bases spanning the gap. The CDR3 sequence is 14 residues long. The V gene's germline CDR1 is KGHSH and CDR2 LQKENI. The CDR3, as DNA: TGTGCCAGCTCATTTACCGGTGGTCCCTCTGAGCAGTACTTC. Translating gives CASSFTGGPSEQYF.

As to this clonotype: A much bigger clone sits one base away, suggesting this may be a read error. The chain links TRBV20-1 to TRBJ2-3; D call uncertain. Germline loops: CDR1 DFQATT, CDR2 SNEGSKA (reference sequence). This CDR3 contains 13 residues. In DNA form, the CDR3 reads TGCGGTGCTAGTCAATCCGACCCTAGTCTTGAGTATTTT. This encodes CGASQSDPSLEYF.

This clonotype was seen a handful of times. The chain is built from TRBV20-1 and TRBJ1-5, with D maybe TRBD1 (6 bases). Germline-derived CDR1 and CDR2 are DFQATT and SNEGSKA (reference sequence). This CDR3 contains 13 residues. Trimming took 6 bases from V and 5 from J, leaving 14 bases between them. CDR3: CSAAIRGHQPQHF. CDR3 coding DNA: TGCAGTGCGGCGATCAGGGGACATCAGCCCCAGCATTTT.

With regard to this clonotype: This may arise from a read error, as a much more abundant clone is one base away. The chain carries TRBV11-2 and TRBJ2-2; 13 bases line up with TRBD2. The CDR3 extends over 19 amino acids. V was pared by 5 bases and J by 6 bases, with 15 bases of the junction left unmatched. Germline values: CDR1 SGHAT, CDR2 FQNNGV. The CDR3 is CASSARLAGGREEAGELFF. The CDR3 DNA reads TGTGCCAGCAGCGCCCGACTAGCGGGAGGAAGGGAGGAGGCCGGGGAGCTGTTTTTT. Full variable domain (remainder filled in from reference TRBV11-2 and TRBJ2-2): EAGVAQSPRYKIIEKRQSVAFWCNPISGHATLYWYQQILGQGPKLLIQFQNNGVVDDSQLPKDRFSAERLKGVDSTLKIQPAKLEDSAVYLCASSARLAGGREEAGELFFGEGSRLTVL.

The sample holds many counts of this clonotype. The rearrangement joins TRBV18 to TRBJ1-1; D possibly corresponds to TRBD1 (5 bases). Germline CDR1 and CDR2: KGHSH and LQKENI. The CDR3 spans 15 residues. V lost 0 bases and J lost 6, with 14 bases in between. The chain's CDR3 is CASSPPNPGDAEAFF. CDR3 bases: TGTGCCAGCTCACCACCTAATCCGGGGGACGCTGAAGCTTTCTTT.

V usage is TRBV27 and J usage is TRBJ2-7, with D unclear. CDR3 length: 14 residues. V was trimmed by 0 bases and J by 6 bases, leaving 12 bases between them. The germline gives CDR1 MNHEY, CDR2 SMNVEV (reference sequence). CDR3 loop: CASSLSLSLGEQYF. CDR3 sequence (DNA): TGTGCCAGCAGTTTATCGCTTAGCTTGGGCGAGCAGTACTTC.

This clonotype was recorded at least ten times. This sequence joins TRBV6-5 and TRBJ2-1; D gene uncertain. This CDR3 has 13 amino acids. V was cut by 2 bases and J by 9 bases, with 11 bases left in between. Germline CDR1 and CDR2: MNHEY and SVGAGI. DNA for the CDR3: TGTGCCAGCAGTTACCAGAGAACCGGTGAGCAGTTCTTC. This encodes CASSYQRTGEQFF.

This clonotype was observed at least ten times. CDR3 sequence (DNA): TGTGCCAGCAGTAACAGTGGCAATGAGCAGTTCTTC. It codes for CASSNSGNEQFF. The chain links TRBV6-2 or TRBV6-3 to TRBJ2-1; D is unresolved. The CDR3 loop spans 12 amino acids. Per the germline V gene, CDR1 is MNHEY and CDR2 is SVGEGT. V was cut by 5 bases and J by 6 bases, with 8 bases left in between.

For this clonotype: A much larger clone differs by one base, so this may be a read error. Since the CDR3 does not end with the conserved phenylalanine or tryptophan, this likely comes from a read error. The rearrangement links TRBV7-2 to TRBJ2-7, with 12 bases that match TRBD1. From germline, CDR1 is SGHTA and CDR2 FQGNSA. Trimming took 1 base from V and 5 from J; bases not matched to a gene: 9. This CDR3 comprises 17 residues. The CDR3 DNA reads TGTGCCAGCAGCTTAGTACCCTCCGGGACAGGGGGCCACGAGCAGTACTCC. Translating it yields CASSLVPSGTGGHEQYS.

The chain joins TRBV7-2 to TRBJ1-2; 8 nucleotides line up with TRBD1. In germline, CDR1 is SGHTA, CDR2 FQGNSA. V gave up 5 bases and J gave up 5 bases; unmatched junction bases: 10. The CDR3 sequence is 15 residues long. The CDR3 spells CASSPGTGEGYGYTF. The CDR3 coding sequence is TGTGCCAGCAGCCCCGGGACAGGCGAAGGTTATGGCTACACCTTC.

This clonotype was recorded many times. In DNA, the CDR3 is TGTGCCAGCTCACCACCTCAGAGAGTATCCAATGAGCAGTTCTTC. Translated, it gives CASSPPQRVSNEQFF. The rearrangement uses TRBV18 and TRBJ2-1; no clear D gene. CDR1 and CDR2 (germline): KGHSH, LQKENI. This CDR3 spans 15 amino acids. V lost 0 bases and J lost 6, with 12 bases in between.

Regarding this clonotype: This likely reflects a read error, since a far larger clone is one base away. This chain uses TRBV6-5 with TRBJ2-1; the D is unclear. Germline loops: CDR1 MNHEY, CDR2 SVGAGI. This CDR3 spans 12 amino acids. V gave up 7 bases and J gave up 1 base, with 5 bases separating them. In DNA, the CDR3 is TGTGCCAGCACGAGGTCCTACAATGAGCAGTTCTTC. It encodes CASTRSYNEQFF.

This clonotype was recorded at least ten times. CDR3 in DNA: TGCGCCAGCAGCTACGGACAGGGAAGCACCGGGGAGCTGTTTTTT. Translating it yields CASSYGQGSTGELFF. This chain uses TRBV5-1 with TRBJ2-2, with 8 positions matching TRBD1. The CDR3 totals 15 residues. The germline V gene encodes CDR1 SGHRS and CDR2 YFSETQ. The V segment lost 3 bases and the J segment 4 bases; nucleotides outside the gene matches: 5. The full variable domain, rest sourced from reference TRBV5-1 and TRBJ2-2, is KAGVTQTPRYLIKTRGQQVTLSCSPISGHRSVSWYQQTPGQGLQFLFEYFSETQRNKGNFPGRFSGRQFSNSRSEMNVSTLELGDSALYLCASSYGQGSTGELFFGEGSRLTVL.

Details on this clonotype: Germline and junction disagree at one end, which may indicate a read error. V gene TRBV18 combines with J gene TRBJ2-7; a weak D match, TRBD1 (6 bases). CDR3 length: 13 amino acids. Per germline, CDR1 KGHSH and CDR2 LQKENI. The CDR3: CASSLGQSYERYF. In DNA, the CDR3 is TGTGCCAGCTCGCTAGGACAGAGCTACGAGCGGTACTTC.

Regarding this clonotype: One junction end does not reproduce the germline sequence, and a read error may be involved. In nucleotides, the CDR3 is TGTGCCAGCAGCATACCCCGGGACAGGGGGAACACTGGAGCTTTCTTT. Its translation: CASSIPRDRGNTGAFF. This sequence joins TRBV7-2 and TRBJ1-1, with TRBD1 identical over 11 bases. The CDR3 runs to 16 residues. Germline-derived CDR1 and CDR2 are SGHTA and FQGNSA.

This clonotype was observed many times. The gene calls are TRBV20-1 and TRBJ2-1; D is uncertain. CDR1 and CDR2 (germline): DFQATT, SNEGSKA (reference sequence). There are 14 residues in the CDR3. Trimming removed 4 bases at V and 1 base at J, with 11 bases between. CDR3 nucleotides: TGCAGTGCTACCCTAGGAGCATCCTACAATGAGCAGTTCTTC. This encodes CSATLGASYNEQFF.

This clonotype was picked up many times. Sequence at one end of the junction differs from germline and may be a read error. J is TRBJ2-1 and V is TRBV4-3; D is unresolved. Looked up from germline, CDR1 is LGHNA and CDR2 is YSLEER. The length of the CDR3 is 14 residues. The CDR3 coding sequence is TGTGCCAGCAGCCAAGGAACAGATAACGATGAGCAGTTCTTC. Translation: CASSQGTDNDEQFF.

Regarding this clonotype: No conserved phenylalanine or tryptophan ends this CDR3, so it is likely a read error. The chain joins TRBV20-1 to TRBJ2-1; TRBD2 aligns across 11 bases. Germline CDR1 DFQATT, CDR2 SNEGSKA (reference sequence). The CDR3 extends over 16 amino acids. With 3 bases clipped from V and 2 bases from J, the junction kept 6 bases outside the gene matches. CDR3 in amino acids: CSASTSGRRAYNEQFL. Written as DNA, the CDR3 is TGCAGTGCTAGTACTAGCGGGAGACGGGCCTACAATGAGCAGTTCCTC.

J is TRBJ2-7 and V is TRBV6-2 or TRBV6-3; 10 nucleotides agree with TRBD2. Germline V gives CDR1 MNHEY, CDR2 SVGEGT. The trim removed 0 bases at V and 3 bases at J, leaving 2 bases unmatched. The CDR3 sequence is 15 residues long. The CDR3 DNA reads TGTGCCAGCAGTTACTCGCCTAGCGGGAGCTACGAGCAGTACTTC. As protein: CASSYSPSGSYEQYF.

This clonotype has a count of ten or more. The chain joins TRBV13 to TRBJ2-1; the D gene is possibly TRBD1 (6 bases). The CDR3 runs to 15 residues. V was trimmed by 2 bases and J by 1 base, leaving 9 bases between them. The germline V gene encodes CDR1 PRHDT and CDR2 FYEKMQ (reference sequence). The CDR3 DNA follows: TGTGCCAGCAGCTTACAGGGGCGATCCTACAATGAGCAGTTCTTC. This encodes CASSLQGRSYNEQFF.

The CDR3 coding sequence is TGCAGTGCTAGTGAGGTTGGGGGCTGGAATAGCAATCAGCCCCAGCATTTT. It is translated as CSASEVGGWNSNQPQHF. V is TRBV20-1 and J is TRBJ1-5, with D tentatively TRBD1 (6 bases). V lost 3 bases and J 0 bases, leaving 18 bases between the germline ends. Germline V lookup: CDR1 DFQATT, CDR2 SNEGSKA (reference sequence). This CDR3 has 17 residues.

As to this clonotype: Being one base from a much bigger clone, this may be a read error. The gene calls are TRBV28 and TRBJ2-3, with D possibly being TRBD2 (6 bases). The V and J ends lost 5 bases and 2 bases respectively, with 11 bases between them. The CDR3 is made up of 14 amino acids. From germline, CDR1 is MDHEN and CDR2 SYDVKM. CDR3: CASSGGIHTDTQYF. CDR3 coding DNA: TGTGCCAGCAGTGGCGGGATCCACACAGATACGCAGTATTTT.